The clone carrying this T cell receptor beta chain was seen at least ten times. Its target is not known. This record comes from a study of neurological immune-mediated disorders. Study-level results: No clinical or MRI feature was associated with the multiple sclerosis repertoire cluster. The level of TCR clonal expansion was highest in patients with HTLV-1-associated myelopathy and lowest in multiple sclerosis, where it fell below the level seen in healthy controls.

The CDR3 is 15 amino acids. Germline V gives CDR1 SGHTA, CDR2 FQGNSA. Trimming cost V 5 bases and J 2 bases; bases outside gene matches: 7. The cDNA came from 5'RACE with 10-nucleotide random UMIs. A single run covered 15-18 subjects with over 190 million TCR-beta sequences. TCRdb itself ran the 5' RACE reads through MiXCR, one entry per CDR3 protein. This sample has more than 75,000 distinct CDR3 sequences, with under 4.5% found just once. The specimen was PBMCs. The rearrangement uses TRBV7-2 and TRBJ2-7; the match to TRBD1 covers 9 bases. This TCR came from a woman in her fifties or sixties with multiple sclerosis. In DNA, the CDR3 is TGTGCCAGCAGCGACCAGGGACAGGGACCCTACGAGCAGTACTTC. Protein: CASSDQGQGPYEQYF.